One and the same sample provided the 9 T cell receptor beta chains below, sequenced in a study of T cell responses to AZD1222 COVID-19 vaccine. TCRdb's table, derived via immunoSEQ multiplex PCR, lists solely in-frame clones and lacks some. This sample has 120,000 to 150,000 clones, with roughly nine tenths found just once. The sequenced sample was peripheral blood, obtained 28 days after the second AZD1222 dose. The source of these receptors is an adult who received the AZD1222 COVID-19 vaccine.

On this clone: The missing conserved phenylalanine or tryptophan at the end of this CDR3 makes a read error likely. No DNA is shown, since the ends of the CDR3 on it are uncertain; the CDR3 is the one TCRdb lists. This rearrangement joins TRBV5-3 to TRBJ1-2. TRBV5-3 is sorted into the ORF group, with uncertain function. The CDR3 comprises 10 residues, both ends counted. The CDR3 loop is CARSLVGSRV.

The chain has TRBV6-1 and TRBJ2-1, with TRBD1 matching over 9 bases. This CDR3 is built from 16 residues. Losses at the gene ends were 4 bases for V and 4 bases for J; bases not matched to a gene: 8. Germline V gives CDR1 MNHNS, CDR2 SASEGT. The CDR3 coding sequence is TGTGCCAGCAGTGCCCTACAGGGGGCGGGTTACAATGAGCAGTTCTTC. It is translated as CASSALQGAGYNEQFF.

The J gene is TRBJ2-7, the V gene TRBV12-3 or TRBV12-4, with 7 bases lining up with TRBD2. V was clipped by 3 bases and J by 1 base; unmatched bases: 0. This CDR3 has 13 amino acids. CDR3 sequence (DNA): TGTGCCAGCAGTTTTAGCGGGTCCTACGAGCAGTACTTC. This sequence encodes CASSFSGSYEQYF.

The DNA of the CDR3 is TGTGCCAGTAGTATTAAGGGGCAGGAGCCTTATGGCTACACCTTC. It is translated as CASSIKGQEPYGYTF. The V and J genes are TRBV19 and TRBJ1-2; D perhaps matches TRBD1 (5 bases). CDR1 LNHDA and CDR2 SQIVND come from the germline V gene (reference sequence). V was cut by 3 bases and J by 5 bases, with 16 bases left in between. The CDR3 is made up of 15 amino acids. Using reference TRBV19 and TRBJ1-2 for the parts outside the CDR3, the full variable domain is DGGITQSPKYLFRKEGQNVTLSCEQNLNHDAMYWYRQDPGQGLRLIYYSQIVNDFQKGDIAEGYSVSREKKESFPLTVTSAQKNPTAFYLCASSIKGQEPYGYTFGSGTRLTVV.

The chain recombines TRBV18 with TRBJ2-3; 10 bases map to TRBD2. CDR3 length: 16 residues. CDR1 and CDR2 (germline): KGHSH, LQKENI. V trimming: 3 bases; J trimming: 2 bases; junction bases outside the gene matches: 5. The DNA of the CDR3 is TGTGCCAGCTCACCGGCACTAGCGGGGCTCACAGATACGCAGTATTTT. Protein product: CASSPALAGLTDTQYF.

The DNA for the CDR3 is TGCGCCAGCAGCCAGGGACGTACCTACGAGCAGTACTTC. This codes for CASSQGRTYEQYF. This chain connects TRBV4-3 to TRBJ2-7; D may correspond to TRBD1 or TRBD2 (5 bases each). Germline V lookup: CDR1 LGHNA, CDR2 YSLEER. This CDR3 is 13 amino acids long. V was trimmed by 3 bases and J by 2 bases, leaving 8 bases between them.

This sequence joins TRBV30 and TRBJ2-3; D might be TRBD2 (6 bases). The germline V gene encodes CDR1 GTSNPN and CDR2 SVGIG (reference sequence). The CDR3 is made up of 15 amino acids. The V gene lost 4 bases and the J gene lost 2 bases, with 16 bases spanning the gap. The CDR3 bases are TGTGCCTGGATCCTCTCGCGGGGTTACACAGATACGCAGTATTTT. Translating it yields CAWILSRGYTDTQYF.

The chain joins TRBV6-2 or TRBV6-3 to TRBJ1-1; TRBD1 might be the D (5 bases). CDR1 and CDR2 from the germline V gene are MNHEY and SVGEGT. The CDR3 covers 17 residues. V was clipped by 0 bases and J by 1 base, with 15 bases between them. CDR3 DNA sequence: TGTGCCAGCAGTTACTCGATGGAGGGGCACCAGAACACTGAAGCTTTCTTT. Translating it yields CASSYSMEGHQNTEAFF.

The chain joins TRBV5-4 to TRBJ1-1; the D gene is possibly TRBD1 (5 bases). Germline CDR1 SGHNT, CDR2 YYREEE (reference sequence). This CDR3 contains 14 residues. Trimming left V 3 bases short and J 3 bases short, with 12 bases between. DNA of the CDR3: TGTGCCAGCAGCTCTCGGGGCTGGGACACTGAAGCTTTCTTT. This translates into CASSSRGWDTEAFF.